What follows are 31 T cell receptor beta chains derived from one specimen sequenced in a study of T cells in narcolepsy. The assay was immunoSEQ multiplex PCR, and TCRdb's table has in-frame clones only and misses some. The data hold around 30,000 clones, with 85% to 90% observed a single time. The sequenced material came from CD45RA- memory CD4+ T cells from PBMCs. The receptors stem from a human donor with narcolepsy.

The chain employs TRBV5-4 and TRBJ2-1, with D possibly TRBD2 on 5 matching bases. The V gene's germline CDR1 is SGHNT and CDR2 YYREEE (reference sequence). The CDR3 extends over 16 amino acids. The germline V and J ends were trimmed by 4 bases and 0 bases, with 14 bases remaining between them. CDR3 bases: TGTGCCAGCAGCGGGGAGAACAGAATCTCCTACAATGAGCAGTTCTTC. This gives the protein CASSGENRISYNEQFF.

This chain links TRBV6-5 with TRBJ1-1; D remains ambiguous. The CDR3 has 12 amino acids. The germline V gene encodes CDR1 MNHEY and CDR2 SVGAGI. V lost 1 base, J lost 1 base, and 1 base lay in between. The chain's CDR3 is CASSYWNTEAFF. The CDR3 region has the DNA TGTGCCAGCAGTTACTGGAACACTGAAGCTTTCTTT.

V gene TRBV7-6 combines with J gene TRBJ2-5; 9 nucleotides line up with TRBD2. This CDR3 comprises 17 residues. Germline trimming cut 0 bases from V and 5 bases from J; bases unmatched to any gene: 10. CDR1 SGHVS and CDR2 FNYEAQ come from the germline V gene. The CDR3 is CASSLAGVGRGGETQYF. The DNA for the CDR3 is TGTGCCAGCAGCTTAGCCGGTGTCGGGCGGGGGGGCGAGACCCAGTACTTC. The whole variable domain, remainder taken from reference TRBV7-6 and TRBJ2-5, is GAGVSQSPRYKVTKRGQDVALRCDPISGHVSLYWYRQALGQGPEFLTYFNYEAQQDKSGLPNDRFSAERPEGSISTLTIQRTEQRDSAMYRCASSLAGVGRGGETQYFGPGTRLLVL.

The chain is built from TRBV9 and TRBJ1-6; 8 bases map to TRBD1. Germline trimming cut 3 bases from V and 0 bases from J; bases unmatched to any gene: 8. The germline gives CDR1 SGDLS, CDR2 YYNGEE. The CDR3 loop spans 18 amino acids. CDR3 in amino acids: CASSAGAGGFSYNSPLHF. As DNA, the CDR3 is TGTGCCAGCAGCGCCGGGGCAGGGGGCTTCTCCTATAATTCACCCCTCCACTTT.

V and J are TRBV10-3 and TRBJ1-4; D possibly corresponds to TRBD1 (6 bases). V was trimmed by 6 bases and J by 7 bases, leaving 18 bases between them. Germline loops: CDR1 ENHRY, CDR2 SYGVKD. This CDR3 has 15 residues. This chain's CDR3 is CAISTKQGISEKLFF. CDR3 nucleotides: TGTGCCATCAGCACTAAACAGGGAATAAGTGAAAAACTGTTTTTT.

The chain is built from TRBV30 and TRBJ1-4, with D perhaps TRBD1 (5 bases). CDR3 length: 10 amino acids. With 6 bases removed from V and 15 bases from J, the gap between germline ends came to 14 bases. Germline CDR1 and CDR2: GTSNPN and SVGIG (reference sequence). The CDR3: CACYQGRMFF. The CDR3 DNA sequence: TGTGCCTGTTACCAGGGTAGAATGTTTTTT.

The V and J genes are TRBV5-5 and TRBJ1-3; D remains unclear. This CDR3 has 15 amino acids. Germline V gene data show CDR1 as SGHKS and CDR2 as YYEKEE (reference sequence). The ends were cut back, 4 bases at V and 4 bases at J, with 15 bases in the middle. The CDR3 is CASSLPDLIGNTIYF. CDR3 sequence (DNA): TGTGCCAGCAGCCTTCCGGACCTCATAGGAAACACCATATATTTT.

V is TRBV28 and J is TRBJ1-5; D may be TRBD1 (5 bases). The CDR3 runs 14 residues. V was pared by 6 bases and J by 6 bases, with 15 bases between. Germline V gene lookup returns CDR1 MDHEN and CDR2 SYDVKM. The DNA of the CDR3 is TGTGCCAGCAGACGGTCGGGCAGGGTTCAGCCCCAGCATTTT. The encoded protein is CASRRSGRVQPQHF.

This chain links TRBV13 with TRBJ1-1; 10 bases map to TRBD1. This CDR3 has 16 amino acids. V shed 3 bases and J 1 base; nucleotides not matched to a gene: 5. The germline CDR1 and CDR2 sequences are PRHDT and FYEKMQ (reference sequence). The CDR3 region has the DNA TGTGCCAGCAGCTTTGACAGGGGGCCGGAGAACACTGAAGCTTTCTTT. It encodes CASSFDRGPENTEAFF.

The count of this clone is one. This chain connects TRBV6-5 to TRBJ2-2; D gene uncertain. CDR1 is MNHEY, CDR2 SVGAGI, per germline. V lost 6 bases, J lost 1 base, and 6 bases lay in between. This CDR3 region has 13 residues. For the CDR3, the DNA is TGTGCCAGCAGGTGGGGGAACACCGGGGAGCTGTTTTTT. This encodes CASRWGNTGELFF.

This clone has more than one count but fewer than ten. The J gene is TRBJ1-4, the V gene TRBV5-1, with D uncertain. The CDR3 loop spans 13 amino acids. Germline V CDR1 and CDR2: SGHRS, YFSETQ. V gave up 5 bases and J gave up 8 bases, with 13 bases separating them. As DNA, the CDR3 is TGCGCCAGCAGTGAGGACCGGGGAGAAAAACTGTTTTTT. It specifies CASSEDRGEKLFF.

The V gene is TRBV10-2, the J gene TRBJ2-3; TRBD2 is a possible D gene (5 bases). Trimming cost V 1 base and J 0 bases, with 8 bases left between them. Germline V lookup: CDR1 WSHSY, CDR2 SAAADI. This CDR3 has 15 residues. The CDR3 sequence: CASSEFRESTDTQYF. CDR3 sequence (DNA): TGCGCCAGCAGTGAGTTCCGGGAAAGCACAGATACGCAGTATTTT.

This sequence joins TRBV10-3 and TRBJ1-2, with TRBD1 as a possible D gene (5 bases). V lost 6 bases, J lost 5 bases, and 16 bases lay in between. This CDR3 contains 14 residues. Germline V gene data show CDR1 as ENHRY and CDR2 as SYGVKD. The CDR3 protein is CAIRGRETEYGYTF. DNA of the CDR3: TGTGCCATCAGGGGCAGGGAAACTGAGTATGGCTACACCTTC.

In its sample, this clone was seen a few times. The V gene is TRBV25-1, the J gene TRBJ1-1; D call uncertain. V lost 5 bases and J lost 3, with 10 bases in between. Germline CDR1 is MGHDK and CDR2 is SYGVNS. The CDR3 totals 13 residues. The CDR3 here is CASSTRGDTEAFF. The CDR3 coding sequence is TGTGCCAGCAGTACCCGGGGTGACACTGAAGCTTTCTTT. Based on the CDR3 plus reference TRBV25-1 and TRBJ1-1, the full variable domain is EADIYQTPRYLVIGTGKKITLECSQTMGHDKMYWYQQDPGMELHLIHYSYGVNSTEKGDLSSESTVSRIRTEHFPLTLESARPSHTSQYLCASSTRGDTEAFFGQGTRLTVV.

The chain uses TRBV30 and TRBJ2-7, with D possibly TRBD2 on 6 matching bases. This CDR3 region has 11 residues. Deletions cut 3 bases from V and 7 bases from J, with 10 bases between. Germline V gives CDR1 GTSNPN, CDR2 SVGIG (reference sequence). In DNA form, the CDR3 reads TGTGCCTGGAGCCCAGGACTAGAGCAGTACTTC. It codes for CAWSPGLEQYF.

The J gene is TRBJ2-5, the V gene TRBV11-2, with 8 bases matching TRBD2. The CDR3 has 16 residues. Per germline, CDR1 SGHAT and CDR2 FQNNGV. Trimming took 1 base from V and 0 from J; bases not matched to a gene: 4. CDR3 amino acids: CASSLGTGGYQETQYF. The CDR3 nucleotides are TGTGCCAGCAGCTTAGGGACGGGAGGGTACCAAGAGACCCAGTACTTC.

The J gene is TRBJ2-7, the V gene TRBV5-4; the match to TRBD2 covers 11 bases. V trimming: 4 bases; J trimming: 7 bases; junction bases outside the gene matches: 7. This CDR3 is built from 14 residues. The germline CDR1 and CDR2 sequences are SGHNT and YYREEE (reference sequence). CDR3 coding DNA: TGTGCCAGCAGCGAGGGACTAGCGGCTAGGGAGCAGTACTTC. This codes for CASSEGLAAREQYF.

V usage is TRBV28 and J usage is TRBJ2-2, with 11 bases lining up with TRBD2. Losses at the gene ends were 5 bases for V and 0 bases for J; bases not matched to a gene: 8. The V gene's germline CDR1 is MDHEN and CDR2 SYDVKM. The CDR3 is 18 residues long. The CDR3 loop is CASSPQGLAVPNTGELFF. The CDR3 DNA is TGTGCCAGCAGTCCCCAGGGACTAGCGGTACCGAACACCGGGGAGCTGTTTTTT.

This chain uses TRBV6-5 with TRBJ1-1, with unresolved D. The germline V gene encodes CDR1 MNHEY and CDR2 SVGAGI. The CDR3 loop spans 11 amino acids. V was trimmed by 8 bases and J by 7 bases, leaving 11 bases between them. The CDR3 DNA follows: TGTGCCAGCTTTAAAATCGGTGAAGCTTTCTTT. This sequence encodes CASFKIGEAFF.

The rearrangement joins TRBV6-1 to TRBJ1-1; TRBD1 might be the D (5 bases). Germline CDR1 and CDR2: MNHNS and SASEGT. This CDR3 comprises 12 residues. The germline V and J ends were trimmed by 7 bases and 4 bases, with 10 bases remaining between them. As DNA, the CDR3 is TGTGCCAGCACCGGGGGGAGCACTGAAGCTTTCTTT. It specifies CASTGGSTEAFF.

The chain employs TRBV7-8 and TRBJ2-3; 9 bases line up with TRBD2. V trimming: 1 base; J trimming: 2 bases; junction bases outside the gene matches: 7. Per the germline V gene, CDR1 is SGHVS and CDR2 is FQNEAQ. This CDR3 has 17 residues. The CDR3 protein is CASSLGRASGDTDTQYF. CDR3 coding DNA: TGTGCCAGCAGCTTAGGGCGGGCTAGCGGGGACACAGATACGCAGTATTTT. Supplemented by reference TRBV7-8 and TRBJ2-3, the full variable domain reads GAGVSQSPRYKVAKRGQDVALRCDPISGHVSLFWYQQALGQGPEFLTYFQNEAQLDKSGLPSDRFFAERPEGSVSTLKIQRTQQEDSAVYLCASSLGRASGDTDTQYFGPGTRLTVL.

The chain joins TRBV19 to TRBJ2-3; the match to TRBD2 covers 8 bases. CDR1 is LNHDA and CDR2 is SQIVND in the germline V gene (reference sequence). The ends lost 3 bases at V and 6 bases at J; junction bases unmatched: 14. The CDR3 spans 17 residues. CDR3 in amino acids: CASSMSGRTSRADTQYF. DNA for the CDR3: TGTGCCAGTAGTATGAGCGGGAGAACATCAAGAGCGGATACGCAGTATTTT.

This chain links TRBV10-2 with TRBJ2-3; 10 positions match TRBD1. This CDR3 is 12 amino acids long. Germline V gene data show CDR1 as WSHSY and CDR2 as SAAADI. V dropped 8 bases and J dropped 7; count of bases not matched to a gene: 3. The CDR3 nucleotides read TGCGCCAGCGGACAGGGGGATAATACGCAGTATTTT. Its translation: CASGQGDNTQYF.

The chain employs TRBV28 and TRBJ2-6; D is ambiguous. The CDR3 has 16 residues. With 7 bases removed from V and 4 bases from J, the gap between germline ends came to 17 bases. CDR1 MDHEN and CDR2 SYDVKM come from the germline V gene. The CDR3 loop reads CASTHGSGLGANVLTF. CDR3 bases: TGTGCCAGCACCCATGGGTCGGGCTTAGGGGCCAACGTCCTGACTTTC. The full variable domain, completed using reference TRBV28 and TRBJ2-6, is DVKVTQSSRYLVKRTGEKVFLECVQDMDHENMFWYRQDPGLGLRLIYFSYDVKMKEKGDIPEGYSVSREKKERFSLILESASTNQTSMYLCASTHGSGLGANVLTFGAGSRLTVL.

The chain uses TRBV20-1 and TRBJ2-5, with a weak D call TRBD2 (6 bases). CDR3 length equals 11 residues. The germline V and J ends were trimmed by 5 bases and 5 bases, with 9 bases remaining between them. CDR1 and CDR2 from the germline V gene are DFQATT and SNEGSKA (reference sequence). The CDR3 DNA reads as TGCAGTGCTCCTGGGAGGGAGACCCAGTACTTC. Protein product: CSAPGRETQYF.

This chain connects TRBV9 to TRBJ2-7; TRBD2 matches 7 bases. The CDR3 contains 15 residues. J was trimmed by 2 bases and V by 0 bases; bases with no gene match: 5. Germline assignment: CDR1 SGDLS and CDR2 YYNGEE. Here the CDR3 DNA reads TGTGCCAGCAGCGTAGAGCCTAGCGGCGCCTACGAGCAGTACTTC. This codes for CASSVEPSGAYEQYF.

The chain couples TRBV5-1 to TRBJ2-1, with D perhaps TRBD2 (5 bases). In germline, CDR1 is SGHRS, CDR2 YFSETQ. CDR3 size: 16 residues. V was clipped by 0 bases and J by 5 bases, with 15 bases between them. CDR3 amino acids: CASSLVGGSPDNEQFF. In DNA, the CDR3 is TGCGCCAGCAGCTTGGTAGGTGGGAGTCCCGACAATGAGCAGTTCTTC.

The chain employs TRBV6-5 and TRBJ1-1, with a possible D match to TRBD1 (6 bases). CDR3 length: 14 residues. Deletions cut 2 bases from V and 1 base from J, with 8 bases between. CDR1 MNHEY and CDR2 SVGAGI come from the germline V gene. The CDR3 region has the DNA TGTGCCAGCAGTTACGGGACAACGAACACTGAAGCTTTCTTT. It specifies CASSYGTTNTEAFF.

The genes are TRBV29-1 and TRBJ2-1; D is uncertain. Germline V CDR1 and CDR2: SQVTM, ANQGSEA. The CDR3 extends over 12 amino acids. Trimming stripped 3 bases from V and 2 bases from J, with 5 bases between. CDR3 sequence reads: CSVDLTYNEQFF. As DNA, the CDR3 is TGCAGCGTTGACCTCACCTACAATGAGCAGTTCTTC.

This rearrangement joins TRBV30 to TRBJ1-1, with TRBD1 as a possible D gene (6 bases). V shed 0 bases and J shed 3 bases, with 14 bases lying between them. The CDR3 contains 15 residues. From germline, CDR1 is GTSNPN and CDR2 SVGIG (reference sequence). The CDR3 here is CAWSVRRTADTEAFF. Written as DNA, the CDR3 is TGTGCCTGGAGTGTACGCAGGACAGCCGACACTGAAGCTTTCTTT.

V and J are TRBV30 and TRBJ1-3, with 8 bases that match TRBD1. With 0 bases clipped from V and 4 bases from J, the junction kept 14 bases outside the gene matches. The CDR3 extends over 18 amino acids. The germline gives CDR1 GTSNPN, CDR2 SVGIG (reference sequence). CDR3 DNA: TGTGCCTGGAGTGTAGCGCAGGGGGCGGCTCGAGAAGGAAACACCATATATTTT. Translating gives CAWSVAQGAAREGNTIYF. The whole variable domain, filled in from reference TRBV30 and TRBJ1-3, reads SQTIHQWPATLVQPVGSPLSLECTVEGTSNPNLYWYRQAAGRGLQLLFYSVGIGQISSEVPQNLSASRPQDRQFILSSKKLLLSDSGFYLCAWSVAQGAAREGNTIYFGEGSWLTVV.